The sequence of this T cell receptor (beta chain) was determined in a study of cytotoxic CD8 clonotypes in ibrutinib-treated CLL. Study details: Samples yielded averages of some 240,000 productive templates and around 99,000 productive rearrangements.

Regarding this clone: A read error may produce the germline difference seen at one junction end.

Some clones are missing from TCRdb's copy, which holds only in-frame ones; the method was immunoSEQ multiplex PCR. The table has around 300,000 clones, just under 80% seen once. Germline V gene sequence: CDR1 DFQATT, CDR2 SNEGSKA (reference sequence). This CDR3 is 11 amino acids long. Sample: PBMCs, taken before ibrutinib treatment. This clonotype originated in a human donor with chronic lymphocytic leukemia. The genes are TRBV20-1 and TRBJ2-7; TRBD1 is a possible D gene (5 bases). The CDR3 DNA follows: TGCAGTGCTAGGGGGCAGGGTGATCTGCGCTTC. Amino acid sequence: CSARGQGDLRF.